This T cell receptor beta chain was sequenced for a study of cytomegalovirus exposure and HLA in healthy donors. Study-level results: The majority of TCR sequences were rare, yet some public TCRs appeared in many donors. The authors listed approximately 160 TCR beta chains as cytomegalovirus-associated. In vitro work confirmed that a few CMV-associated chains recognize CMV antigens.

Of note for this clone: Its antigen is unidentified.

The V gene's germline CDR1 is SNHLY and CDR2 FYNNEI. V was clipped by 3 bases and J by 5 bases; unmatched bases: 9. The CDR3 is 15 residues long. Separation from the roughly 600-subject first cohort characterized the roughly 130-subject validation cohort, to which the donors belonged. Profiling relied on immunoSEQ multiplex PCR, and the TCRdb table lists in-frame clones only, not all of them. Of around 250,000 clones listed, about 90% are singletons. The V call is TRBV2, the J call TRBJ2-5; 7 bases match TRBD1. The clonotype originates from a young woman in good health and CMV-seronegative. Sequences were obtained from PBMCs. This chain's CDR3 is CASSDWSKQGETQYF. CDR3 coding DNA: TGTGCCAGCAGTGACTGGAGCAAACAGGGGGAGACCCAGTACTTC.